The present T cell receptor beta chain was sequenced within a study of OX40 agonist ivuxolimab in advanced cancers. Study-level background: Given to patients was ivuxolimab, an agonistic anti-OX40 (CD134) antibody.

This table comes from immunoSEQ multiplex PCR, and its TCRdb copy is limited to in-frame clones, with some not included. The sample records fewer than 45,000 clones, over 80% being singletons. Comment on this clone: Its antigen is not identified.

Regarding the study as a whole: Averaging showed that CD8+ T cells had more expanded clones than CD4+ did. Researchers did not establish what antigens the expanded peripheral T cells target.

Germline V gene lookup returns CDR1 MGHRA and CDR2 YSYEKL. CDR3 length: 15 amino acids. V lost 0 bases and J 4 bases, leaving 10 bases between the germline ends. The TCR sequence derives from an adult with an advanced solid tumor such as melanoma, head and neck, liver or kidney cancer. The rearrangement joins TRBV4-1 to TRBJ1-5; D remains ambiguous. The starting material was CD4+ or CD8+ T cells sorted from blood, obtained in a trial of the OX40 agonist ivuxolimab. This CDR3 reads CASSQEKRLNQPQHF. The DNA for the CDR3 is TGCGCCAGCAGCCAAGAAAAACGCCTGAATCAGCCCCAGCATTTT.